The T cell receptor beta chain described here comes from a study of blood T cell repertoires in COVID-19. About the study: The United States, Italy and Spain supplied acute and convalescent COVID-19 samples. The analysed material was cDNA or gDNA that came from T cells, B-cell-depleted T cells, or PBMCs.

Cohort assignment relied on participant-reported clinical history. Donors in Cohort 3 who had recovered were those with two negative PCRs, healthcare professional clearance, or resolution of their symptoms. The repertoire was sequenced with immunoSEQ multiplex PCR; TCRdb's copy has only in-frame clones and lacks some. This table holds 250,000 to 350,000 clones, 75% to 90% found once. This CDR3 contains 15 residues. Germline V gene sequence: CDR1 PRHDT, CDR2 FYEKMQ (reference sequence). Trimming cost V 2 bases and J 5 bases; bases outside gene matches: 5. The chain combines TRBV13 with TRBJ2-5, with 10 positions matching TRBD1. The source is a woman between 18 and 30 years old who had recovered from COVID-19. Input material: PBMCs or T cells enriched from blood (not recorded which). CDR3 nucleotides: TGTGCCAGCAGCTTAATGGGGACAGGGGATGAGACCCAGTACTTC. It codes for CASSLMGTGDETQYF.